The clone carrying this T cell receptor beta chain was recorded at least ten times. The data were obtained in a study of naive and memory T cell subsets. Trimming removed 5 bases at V and 5 bases at J, with 15 bases between. CDR1 is SNHLY and CDR2 is FYNNEI in the germline V gene. The length of the CDR3 is 14 residues. TCR cDNA received a 3' ligated oligonucleotide that carried a UMI. The SP2 primer and nested alpha and beta constant region primers amplified ligated cDNA in four rounds. TCRdb re-derived calls from the 5' RACE reads in MiXCR, one entry per CDR3 protein. The sample holds roughly 56,000 distinct CDR3 sequences; under 8.5% are singletons and the top ten take roughly 9.7%.

This sequence joins TRBV2 and TRBJ2-5; TRBD1 is a possible D gene (5 bases). This TCR came from a male donor in good health. DNA of the CDR3: TGTGCCAGCAGTCGACAGCAGCAAACGGAGACCCAGTACTTC. It encodes CASSRQQQTETQYF. The full variable domain, in which reference TRBV2 and TRBJ2-5 provide the parts outside the CDR3, is EPEVTQTPSHQVTQMGQEVILRCVPISNHLYFYWYRQILGQKVEFLVSFYNNEISEKSEIFDDQFSVERPDGSNFTLKIRSTKLEDSAMYFCASSRQQQTETQYFGPGTRLLVL.